This T cell receptor beta chain was sequenced during a study of blood T cell repertoires in COVID-19. Study summary: The cDNA or gDNA used as material had been derived from T cells, B-cell-depleted T cells, or PBMCs.

The germline gives CDR1 SGDLS, CDR2 YYNGEE. The CDR3 is 12 residues long. Germline trimming cut 4 bases from V and 7 bases from J; bases unmatched to any gene: 4. Authors' analysis steps: Reference gene primer amplification gave nucleated cell count estimates. Some clones are missing from TCRdb's copy, which holds only in-frame ones; the method was immunoSEQ multiplex PCR. V and J calls and clone size come straight from that table; D and trimming were deduced from the DNA. This sample yields fewer than 350,000 clones, of which approximately 85% are seen a single time; approximately 7.5% belongs to the top ten.

The receptor comes from a human donor in a cohort sampled during active COVID-19. J is TRBJ1-1 and V is TRBV9; 7 nucleotides match TRBD1. The sequencing input was peripheral blood. The CDR3 sequence is CASSPTGSEAFF. CDR3 bases: TGTGCCAGCAGCCCGACAGGGAGTGAAGCTTTCTTT.